This T cell receptor (beta chain) was identified in a study of tumor-infiltrating lymphocytes in primary liver carcinoma. Notes on the study in general: Compared with blood, tumor repertoires held significantly more in their top 250 clones.

The CDR3 consists of 15 residues. Trimming at V came to 1 base and at J to 6 bases, leaving 4 bases not matched to a gene. The germline V gene encodes CDR1 SGHTS and CDR2 YDEGEE. The researchers produced TCR beta cDNA from around 0.5 ug total RNA with a constant-region primer. Libraries covering TCR beta were generated through three nested multiplex PCR rounds (using a slightly modified ARM-PCR). For around 11 cycles apiece, the opening two PCR rounds ran with TRBV1-TRBV30 forward primers and a C-beta reverse primer. TCRdb reanalysed the multiplex PCR reads using MiXCR and keeps one entry per CDR3 protein. The repertoire consists of 200,000 or so distinct CDR3 sequences, with about 65% occurring once and the leading ten covering roughly 7%. Unsorted whole blood supplied the RNA, and germline DNA was extracted too. About this clonotype: Its specificity is unknown.

The sequence came from a woman aged 55-70 years with primary liver carcinoma and hepatitis B virus infection. The material sequenced was peripheral blood. The rearrangement links TRBV5-8 to TRBJ2-1; 10 bases line up with TRBD2. The CDR3 DNA sequence: TGTGCCAGCAGCTTGTGGGCTAGCGGGAGCAATGAGCAGTTCTTC. It translates to CASSLWASGSNEQFF.